The 19 T cell receptor beta chains reported below all come from one sample, sequenced in a study of blood T cell repertoires in COVID-19. Measured with immunoSEQ multiplex PCR; TCRdb has only the in-frame clones, and not every one. The sample includes roughly 130,000 clones, roughly 83% of them seen just once. Sequencing was done on a sample of peripheral blood. The origin of the receptors is a woman in her thirties who had recovered from COVID-19.

This chain connects TRBV25-1 to TRBJ1-2; perhaps TRBD1 as D (5 bases). Trimming cost V 4 bases and J 4 bases, with 13 bases left between them. Germline V CDR1 and CDR2: MGHDK, SYGVNS. The length of the CDR3 is 14 residues. CDR3 protein: CASSGDLGIYGYTF. The CDR3 DNA reads TGTGCCAGCAGTGGGGACTTGGGGATCTATGGCTACACCTTC.

The chain links TRBV3-1 (or the pseudogene TRBV3-2) to TRBJ1-1; 7 positions match TRBD1. This CDR3 has 14 amino acids. V lost 5 bases and J lost 2; bases outside the gene matches: 5. Per germline, CDR1 LGHDT and CDR2 YNNKEL (reference sequence). DNA of the CDR3: TGTGCCAGCAGCATGGGACAGCACAACACTGAAGCTTTCTTT. This codes for CASSMGQHNTEAFF.

This clone was found many times. Other nucleotide sequences from this sample produce the same CDR3. The V call is TRBV4-2, the J call TRBJ1-6; D not certain. The germline V and J ends were trimmed by 0 bases and 0 bases, with 6 bases remaining between them. CDR1 is LGHNA and CDR2 is YNFKEQ in the germline V gene. The CDR3 totals 16 residues. CDR3 sequence: CASSQEGSSYNSPLHF. In DNA form, the CDR3 reads TGTGCCAGCAGCCAAGAGGGGAGCTCCTATAATTCACCCCTCCACTTT.

The chain combines TRBV11-2 with TRBJ2-2; 10 bases line up with TRBD1. The CDR3 extends over 17 amino acids. After removal of 5 bases from V and 5 bases from J, the junction contained 11 bases not matched to a gene. Germline lookup yields CDR1 SGHAT and CDR2 FQNNGV. CDR3 nucleotides: TGTGCCAGCAGCGACCGCCGTAGGGACAGGGGAACCGGGGAGCTGTTTTTT. As protein: CASSDRRRDRGTGELFF.

Worth noting for this clone: The sample holds other DNA sequences that translate to the same CDR3. The gene calls are TRBV4-1 and TRBJ1-3, with TRBD1 matching 8 bases. Germline V gene data show CDR1 as MGHRA and CDR2 as YSYEKL. This CDR3 is 15 amino acids long. Trimming at V came to 1 base and at J to 4 bases, leaving 3 bases not matched to a gene. CDR3 DNA: TGCGCCAGCAGCCAAGGGACAGGGCTCGGAAACACCATATATTTT. It yields the protein CASSQGTGLGNTIYF.

The genes are TRBV18 and TRBJ2-7, with D possibly being TRBD1 (5 bases). V shed 5 bases and J shed 7 bases, with 15 bases lying between them. CDR3 length: 13 residues. Germline assignment: CDR1 KGHSH and CDR2 LQKENI. The CDR3 loop is CASSTSLRQEQYF. CDR3 coding DNA: TGTGCCAGCTCAACCAGTCTAAGACAGGAGCAGTACTTC.

The rearrangement joins TRBV6-1 to TRBJ1-1, with D perhaps matching TRBD1 (5 bases). V was shortened by 3 bases and J by 5 bases, with 13 bases between the two germline ends. Per germline, CDR1 MNHNS and CDR2 SASEGT. The CDR3 contains 14 residues. For the CDR3, the DNA is TGTGCCAGCAGTGACCGCGGGGCGGAAACTGAAGCTTTCTTT. Translation gives CASSDRGAETEAFF.

The chain combines TRBV18 with TRBJ1-5; the D gene is possibly TRBD1 (6 bases). V lost 0 bases and J lost 5, with 11 bases in between. Germline loops: CDR1 KGHSH, CDR2 LQKENI. The CDR3 totals 15 residues. This CDR3 reads CASSPPGGADQPQHF. The DNA for the CDR3 is TGTGCCAGCTCACCACCGGGGGGGGCCGATCAGCCCCAGCATTTT.

In this sample, this clone turned up a few times. DNA of the CDR3: TGTGCCAGCACCCCCGATCGGGTCCCTCCCGGGGATGAGCAGTTCTTC. Protein sequence: CASTPDRVPPGDEQFF. V gene TRBV6-2 or TRBV6-3 combines with J gene TRBJ2-1; D possibly corresponds to TRBD2 (5 bases). The V and J ends lost 7 bases and 8 bases respectively, with 24 bases between them. Germline V gene lookup returns CDR1 MNHEY and CDR2 SVGEGT. This CDR3 spans 16 amino acids.

This chain joins TRBV5-4 and TRBJ2-7; no definite D call. V gave up 4 bases and J gave up 7 bases, with 12 bases separating them. The germline CDR1 and CDR2 sequences are SGHNT and YYREEE (reference sequence). The CDR3 covers 12 residues. The CDR3 loop is CASSPRVGEQYF. In nucleotides, the CDR3 is TGTGCCAGCAGCCCCCGGGTTGGAGAGCAGTACTTC.

The CDR3 coding sequence is TGTGCCAGTAGGACAGGAGACATCTATGGCTACACCTTC. Protein: CASRTGDIYGYTF. This rearrangement joins TRBV19 to TRBJ1-2, with D tentatively TRBD1 (6 bases). From germline, CDR1 is LNHDA and CDR2 SQIVND (reference sequence). The CDR3 is 13 residues long. Trimming cost V 6 bases and J 4 bases, with 12 bases left between them.

The gene calls are TRBV6-5 and TRBJ1-1, with D unresolved. Germline loops: CDR1 MNHEY, CDR2 SVGAGI. CDR3 length: 15 amino acids. V gave up 3 bases and J gave up 0 bases, with 11 bases separating them. CDR3 loop: CASSYRGQMNTEAFF. CDR3 in DNA: TGTGCCAGCAGTTATCGCGGGCAGATGAACACTGAAGCTTTCTTT.

The genes are TRBV20-1 and TRBJ2-4, with 12 bases aligning to TRBD2. This CDR3 is built from 18 residues. V shed 3 bases, J shed 0 bases, and the junction held 9 bases outside the gene matches. CDR1 is DFQATT and CDR2 is SNEGSKA in the germline V gene (reference sequence). The CDR3 region is CSASFFLAGGTAKNIQYF. The DNA for the CDR3 is TGCAGTGCTAGTTTTTTCCTAGCGGGAGGGACAGCCAAAAACATTCAGTACTTC.

The V gene is TRBV7-9, the J gene TRBJ2-7; 8 nucleotides line up with TRBD1. The germline V gene encodes CDR1 SEHNR and CDR2 FQNEAQ (reference sequence). The CDR3 contains 16 residues. V lost 1 base, J lost 0 bases, and 5 bases stayed unmatched. The CDR3 nucleotides read TGTGCCAGCAGCTTAGTCGGCAGGGGGCGCTCCTACGAGCAGTACTTC. It translates to CASSLVGRGRSYEQYF. Supplemented by reference TRBV7-9 and TRBJ2-7, the full variable domain reads DTGVSQNPRHKITKRGQNVTFRCDPISEHNRLYWYRQTLGQGPEFLTYFQNEAQLEKSRLLSDRFSAERPKGSFSTLEIQRTEQGDSAMYLCASSLVGRGRSYEQYFGPGTRLTVT.

The chain couples TRBV19 to TRBJ2-7; D perhaps matches TRBD1 (6 bases). V lost 5 bases to trimming and J lost 1 base, with 18 bases between them. The CDR3 has 16 residues. The germline CDR1 and CDR2 sequences are LNHDA and SQIVND (reference sequence). The CDR3 sequence is CASSAQGQTGSYEQYF. CDR3 in DNA: TGTGCCAGTAGTGCGCAAGGACAGACGGGGTCCTACGAGCAGTACTTC. Variable domain in full (rest from reference TRBV19 and TRBJ2-7): DGGITQSPKYLFRKEGQNVTLSCEQNLNHDAMYWYRQDPGQGLRLIYYSQIVNDFQKGDIAEGYSVSREKKESFPLTVTSAQKNPTAFYLCASSAQGQTGSYEQYFGPGTRLTVT.

The chain employs TRBV10-3 and TRBJ2-1; 10 bases match TRBD2. Germline V gene sequence: CDR1 ENHRY, CDR2 SYGVKD. The CDR3 contains 20 residues. With V trimmed by 0 bases and J by 6 bases, 17 bases remained unmatched. CDR3 sequence: CAISESIVDLSGRVINEQFF. The CDR3 bases are TGTGCCATCAGTGAGTCGATTGTCGATCTCAGCGGGAGGGTCATCAATGAGCAGTTCTTC.

This chain joins TRBV6-1 and TRBJ2-3; 16 nucleotides match TRBD2. V trimming: 2 bases; J trimming: 4 bases; junction bases outside the gene matches: 15. Germline V gene sequence: CDR1 MNHNS, CDR2 SASEGT. This CDR3 has 21 residues. The CDR3 DNA sequence: TGTGCCAGCAGTGAATATCCACCTAAGGGACTAGCGGGAGGGAGCGCAGATACGCAGTATTTT. Amino acids: CASSEYPPKGLAGGSADTQYF.

The J gene is TRBJ1-6, the V gene TRBV9; D is ambiguous. The CDR3 totals 15 residues. Trimming took 0 bases from V and 8 from J, leaving 12 bases between them. Germline V CDR1 and CDR2: SGDLS, YYNGEE. CDR3 residues: CASSVEGRRDSPLHF. The CDR3 DNA reads as TGTGCCAGCAGCGTAGAAGGGAGGCGGGATTCACCCCTCCACTTT.

V gene TRBV2 combines with J gene TRBJ1-2; D is possibly TRBD1 (6 bases). The CDR3 spans 14 residues. V was cut by 6 bases and J by 4 bases, with 15 bases left in between. CDR1 and CDR2 from the germline V gene are SNHLY and FYNNEI. CDR3 bases: TGTGCCAGCAGGGACACAGGGCCTGGCTATGGCTACACCTTC. Translated, it gives CASRDTGPGYGYTF.